The clone carrying this T cell receptor (beta chain) has just a few counts. Its antigen is unidentified. The CDR3 length is 12 residues. Germline trimming cut 4 bases from V and 8 bases from J; bases unmatched to any gene: 3. Germline CDR1 reads SEHNR; CDR2 reads FQNEAQ (reference sequence). Expressed TCRB transcripts got sequenced, as all isolated RNA was reverse transcribed. Profiled with immunoSEQ multiplex PCR; TCRdb holds only in-frame clones, not every one. This table holds under 900,000 clones, roughly a sixth found once. The data are from a study of beta chain features in type 1 diabetes. Study-level information: Examination covered under 120 million sorted cells spanning all samples.

Notes on the study in general: Since sequencing was performed on cDNA, cells with high TCR expression could be over-represented. Junctions at VDJ sites from type 1 diabetes patients had fewer insertions and more deletions.

The authors took one heparinised blood draw, averaging roughly 120 mL, from each donor. This clonotype was obtained from a young woman in good health. The V gene is TRBV7-9, the J gene TRBJ2-7, with 9 bases matching TRBD1. What was sequenced was naive CD4+ T cells from blood. CDR3 region: CASSSQGAQQYF. CDR3 in DNA: TGTGCCAGCAGCTCACAGGGGGCGCAGCAGTACTTC.